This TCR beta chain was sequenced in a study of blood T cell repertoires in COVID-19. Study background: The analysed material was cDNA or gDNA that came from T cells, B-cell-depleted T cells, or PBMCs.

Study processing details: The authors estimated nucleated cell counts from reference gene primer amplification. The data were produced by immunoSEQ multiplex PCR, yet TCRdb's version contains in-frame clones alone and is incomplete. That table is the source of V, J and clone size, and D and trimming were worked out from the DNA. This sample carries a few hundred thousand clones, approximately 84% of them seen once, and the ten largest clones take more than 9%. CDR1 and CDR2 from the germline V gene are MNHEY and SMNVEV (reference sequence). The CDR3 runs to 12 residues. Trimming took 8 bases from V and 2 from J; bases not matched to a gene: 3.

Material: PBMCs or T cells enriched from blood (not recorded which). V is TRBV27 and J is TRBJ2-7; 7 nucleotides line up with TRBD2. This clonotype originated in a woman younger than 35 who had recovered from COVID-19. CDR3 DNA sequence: TGTGCCAGCGGGGGGGGAACCTACGAGCAGTACTTC. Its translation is CASGGGTYEQYF.